One sample yielded the 21 T cell receptor beta chains listed below, sequenced in a study of cytomegalovirus exposure and HLA in healthy donors. PCR was performed using 60 Vbeta and 13 Jbeta primers. Sequencing used immunoSEQ multiplex PCR; TCRdb keeps in-frame clones, though not all of them. Counted here are under 80,000 clones, about two thirds occurring once; the ten biggest clones make up approximately 2.1%. Sequenced input: PBMCs. The receptor set was obtained from a woman between 25 and 40 years old in good health and CMV-seronegative.

V gene TRBV9 combines with J gene TRBJ2-5; D unresolved. Trimming took 4 bases from V and 4 from J, leaving 17 bases between them. The CDR3 runs 15 residues. Germline V gives CDR1 SGDLS, CDR2 YYNGEE. CDR3 nucleotide sequence: TGTGCCAGCAGCCCGAGGTCTCTCCCCCTAGAGACCCAGTACTTC. It codes for CASSPRSLPLETQYF.

The chain joins TRBV25-1 to TRBJ2-7, with 8 bases fitting TRBD1. The CDR3 loop spans 14 amino acids. Germline loops: CDR1 MGHDK, CDR2 SYGVNS. Trimming at V came to 5 bases and at J to 4 bases, leaving 7 bases not matched to a gene. Here the CDR3 reads CASSSDGTGYEQYF. In nucleotides, the CDR3 is TGTGCCAGCAGTTCAGATGGGACAGGTTACGAGCAGTACTTC.

The chain recombines TRBV7-9 with TRBJ2-3; 12 nucleotides line up with TRBD2. After removal of 2 bases from V and 1 base from J, the junction contained 4 bases not matched to a gene. The CDR3 covers 17 residues. Germline CDR1 and CDR2: SEHNR and FQNEAQ (reference sequence). CDR3 in DNA: TGTGCCAGCAGCTTACGGACTAGCGGGGACGGCACAGATACGCAGTATTTT. Translated: CASSLRTSGDGTDTQYF.

This chain connects TRBV5-1 to TRBJ2-3; 12 positions match TRBD1. V dropped 0 bases and J dropped 4; count of bases not matched to a gene: 3. This CDR3 is 16 amino acids long. Germline CDR1 SGHRS, CDR2 YFSETQ. CDR3 region: CASSLVGQGAPDTQYF. As DNA, the CDR3 is TGCGCCAGCAGCTTGGTGGGACAGGGGGCCCCAGATACGCAGTATTTT.

The rearrangement uses TRBV6-5 and TRBJ1-5, with D perhaps TRBD1 (6 bases). Germline CDR1 is MNHEY and CDR2 is SVGAGI. The CDR3 contains 14 residues. Trimming took 6 bases from V and 5 from J, leaving 14 bases between them. CDR3 sequence: CASRQGNEDQPQHF. The CDR3 region has the DNA TGTGCCAGCAGGCAGGGGAATGAGGATCAGCCCCAGCATTTT.

The V call is TRBV28, the J call TRBJ2-7; 7 nucleotides line up with TRBD2. V shed 10 bases, J shed 2 bases, and the junction held 11 bases outside the gene matches. The CDR3 is 14 residues long. Germline V gene lookup returns CDR1 MDHEN and CDR2 SYDVKM. The CDR3 DNA follows: TGTGCCACGGGAGGTTTCGGGGGGACCTACGAGCAGTACTTC. This gives the protein CATGGFGGTYEQYF.

V is TRBV7-9 and J is TRBJ1-2; D is ambiguous. Germline V lookup: CDR1 SEHNR, CDR2 FQNEAQ (reference sequence). The CDR3 is made up of 12 amino acids. Trimming removed 1 base from V and 8 bases from J, with 8 bases in between. Here the CDR3 DNA reads TGTGCCAGCAGCTTAGGTCTTGTCGGCTACACCTTC. Its translation: CASSLGLVGYTF. Full variable domain (remainder filled in from reference TRBV7-9 and TRBJ1-2): DTGVSQNPRHKITKRGQNVTFRCDPISEHNRLYWYRQTLGQGPEFLTYFQNEAQLEKSRLLSDRFSAERPKGSFSTLEIQRTEQGDSAMYLCASSLGLVGYTFGSGTRLTVV.

This chain connects TRBV29-1 to TRBJ1-1, with TRBD1 identical over 9 bases. The V segment lost 4 bases and the J segment 6 bases; nucleotides outside the gene matches: 6. The CDR3 spans 13 residues. Germline assignment: CDR1 SQVTM and CDR2 ANQGSEA. The CDR3 is CSVARDRESEAFF. As DNA, the CDR3 is TGCAGCGTTGCCCGGGACAGGGAGTCTGAAGCTTTCTTT.

The DNA of the CDR3 is TGTGCCAGCAGTTCCTATTACTATTCACCCCTCCACTTT. The encoded protein is CASSSYYYSPLHF. V is TRBV6-6 and J is TRBJ1-6; D call uncertain. This CDR3 has 13 amino acids. Per germline, CDR1 MNHNY and CDR2 SVGAGI (reference sequence). The germline V and J ends were trimmed by 4 bases and 8 bases, with 9 bases remaining between them.

CDR3 bases: TGTGCCAGCAGCGTAGCGAGCGGGGGGGGCGGGGAGACCCAGTACTTC. Protein product: CASSVASGGGGETQYF. The V gene is TRBV9, the J gene TRBJ2-5; 10 bases align to TRBD2. This CDR3 spans 16 amino acids. V was pared by 0 bases and J by 5 bases, with 7 bases of the junction left unmatched. Germline V gene data show CDR1 as SGDLS and CDR2 as YYNGEE.

The V and J genes are TRBV5-1 and TRBJ1-1; TRBD1 matches 7 bases. V was clipped by 4 bases and J by 11 bases; unmatched bases: 11. Germline CDR1 reads SGHRS; CDR2 reads YFSETQ. This CDR3 region has 13 residues. CDR3 DNA: TGCGCCAGCAGCATTGGGCGGACAGGTGGGGCTTTCTTT. As protein: CASSIGRTGGAFF.

The chain employs TRBV6-5 and TRBJ2-4, with TRBD1 matching over 7 bases. With 5 bases clipped from V and 8 bases from J, the junction kept 3 bases outside the gene matches. The CDR3 length is 12 residues. From germline, CDR1 is MNHEY and CDR2 SVGAGI. The CDR3 sequence is CASSVTGDIQYF. The CDR3 DNA reads TGTGCCAGCAGTGTTACAGGGGACATTCAGTACTTC.

The V call is TRBV18, the J call TRBJ1-1, with D possibly matching TRBD1 (5 bases). CDR3 size: 12 residues. Germline lookup yields CDR1 KGHSH and CDR2 LQKENI. The V and J ends lost 3 bases and 9 bases respectively, with 11 bases between them. In nucleotides, the CDR3 is TGTGCCAGCTCACCCGGGGGATCCAAAGCTTTCTTT. Translated, it gives CASSPGGSKAFF.

The J gene is TRBJ1-3, the V gene TRBV6-5, with D possibly TRBD1 on 5 matching bases. Germline assignment: CDR1 MNHEY and CDR2 SVGAGI. Deletions cut 4 bases from V and 3 bases from J, with 10 bases between. This CDR3 region has 14 residues. This chain's CDR3 is CASSFGGSGNTIYF. The CDR3 coding sequence is TGTGCCAGCAGTTTCGGGGGGAGTGGAAACACCATATATTTT.

The genes are TRBV7-2 and TRBJ2-3; possibly TRBD1 for D (6 bases). Trimming left V 10 bases short and J 1 base short, with 9 bases between. This CDR3 has 12 amino acids. Germline assignment: CDR1 SGHTA and CDR2 FQGNSA. The CDR3 DNA is TGTGCCACCAGGGGCGGCACAGATACGCAGTATTTT. Translation gives CATRGGTDTQYF.

V usage is TRBV10-3 and J usage is TRBJ2-1; 9 positions agree with TRBD1. CDR1 is ENHRY and CDR2 is SYGVKD in the germline V gene. The CDR3 covers 14 residues. V shed 3 bases, J shed 9 bases, and the junction held 6 bases outside the gene matches. This CDR3 is CAISEQGAESEQFF. In nucleotides, the CDR3 is TGTGCCATCAGTGAACAGGGGGCAGAGAGTGAGCAGTTCTTC.

This sequence joins TRBV7-2 and TRBJ2-5; unclear D gene. CDR3 length equals 13 residues. V was pared by 5 bases and J by 1 base, with 8 bases between. Germline-derived CDR1 and CDR2 are SGHTA and FQGNSA. The CDR3 region is CASSTGSQETQYF. The CDR3 DNA sequence: TGTGCCAGCAGCACCGGGTCCCAAGAGACCCAGTACTTC.

V usage is TRBV4-1 and J usage is TRBJ1-2; 11 nucleotides match TRBD1. Germline V gene sequence: CDR1 MGHRA, CDR2 YSYEKL. V trimming: 1 base; J trimming: 8 bases; junction bases outside the gene matches: 9. The CDR3 runs 16 residues. CDR3 in amino acids: CASSQGRGQGAEGYTF. The CDR3 nucleotides read TGCGCCAGCAGCCAAGGACGCGGACAGGGGGCGGAAGGCTACACCTTC.

About this clone itself: An end of the junction does not agree with germline; a read error may underlie this. The chain has TRBV4-2 and TRBJ2-5; TRBD1 agrees at 9 bases. Germline CDR1 and CDR2: LGHNA and YNFKEQ. This CDR3 region has 15 residues. CDR3 region: CASSEETGGRGTQYF. CDR3 in DNA: TGTGCCAGCAGCGAAGAGACAGGGGGAAGGGGGACCCAGTACTTC.

The table lists this clone with a count of one. The junction shows a germline mismatch at one end, possibly a read error. This chain connects TRBV28 to TRBJ1-2; D not certain. CDR1 is MDHEN, CDR2 SYDVKM, per germline. The CDR3 totals 16 residues. This chain's CDR3 is CASRIPLANTKYGYTF. DNA for the CDR3: TGTGCCAGCAGAATCCCCTTGGCAAACACTAAATATGGCTACACCTTC.

The gene calls are TRBV18 and TRBJ1-1, with TRBD1 matching over 9 bases. J was trimmed by 3 bases and V by 6 bases; bases with no gene match: 8. Germline CDR1 reads KGHSH; CDR2 reads LQKENI. The CDR3 contains 15 residues. The CDR3 DNA is TGTGCCAGCTCGCTACGGGGACAGGGAGACACTGAAGCTTTCTTT. Translated: CASSLRGQGDTEAFF.